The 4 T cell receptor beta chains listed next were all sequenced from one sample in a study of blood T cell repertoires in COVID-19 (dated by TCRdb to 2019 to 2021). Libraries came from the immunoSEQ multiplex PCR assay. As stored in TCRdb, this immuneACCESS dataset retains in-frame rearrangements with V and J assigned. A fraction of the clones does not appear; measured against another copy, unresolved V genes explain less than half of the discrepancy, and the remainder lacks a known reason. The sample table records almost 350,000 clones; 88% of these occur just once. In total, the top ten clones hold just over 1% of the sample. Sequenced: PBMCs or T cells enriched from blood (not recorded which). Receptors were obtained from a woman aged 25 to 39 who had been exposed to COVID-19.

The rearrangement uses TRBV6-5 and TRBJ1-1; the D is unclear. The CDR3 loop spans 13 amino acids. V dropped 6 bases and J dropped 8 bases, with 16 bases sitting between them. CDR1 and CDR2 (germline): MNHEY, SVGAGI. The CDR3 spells CASRDSTLSEAFF. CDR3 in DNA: TGTGCCAGCAGAGACTCGACTTTATCGGAAGCTTTCTTT.

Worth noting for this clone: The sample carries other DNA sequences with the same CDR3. CDR3 sequence reads: CASSLGGRNTEAFF. In DNA, the CDR3 is TGCGCCAGCAGCCTAGGGGGCAGGAACACTGAAGCTTTCTTT. This chain connects TRBV5-1 to TRBJ1-1; 7 nucleotides line up with TRBD1. The CDR3 loop spans 14 amino acids. Germline CDR1 is SGHRS and CDR2 is YFSETQ. Trimming cost V 4 bases and J 1 base; bases outside gene matches: 4.

The CDR3 region has the DNA TGTGCCAGTAGGAAACAGGGGGCAGGGACTAGCGGGAGGAACACCGGGGAGCTGTTTTTT. Its translation: CASRKQGAGTSGRNTGELFF. V and J are TRBV19 and TRBJ2-2, with 14 bases fitting TRBD2. V shed 6 bases and J 1 base; nucleotides not matched to a gene: 13. From germline, CDR1 is LNHDA and CDR2 SQIVND (reference sequence). CDR3 length: 20 amino acids.

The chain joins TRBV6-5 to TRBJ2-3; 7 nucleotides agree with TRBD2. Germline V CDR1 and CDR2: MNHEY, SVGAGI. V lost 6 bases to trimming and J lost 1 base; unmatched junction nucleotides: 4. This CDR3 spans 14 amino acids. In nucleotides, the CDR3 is TGTGCCAGCAGCCTCCTAGCGGGCACAGATACGCAGTATTTT. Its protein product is CASSLLAGTDTQYF.